This entry features one T cell receptor beta chain sequence. The CDR3 is 14 amino acids. Germline V gene sequence: CDR1 SGHTA, CDR2 FQGNSA. The V and J ends lost 1 base and 4 bases, in that order; junction bases with no gene match: 2. Original methodology: Reference gene primer amplification gave nucleated cell count estimates. Generated by immunoSEQ multiplex PCR, the TCRdb table keeps only in-frame clones and is missing some. That table furnishes V, J and clone size, whereas the DNA furnished D and trimming. In the table there are about 330,000 clones, more than 75% of which are singletons. These data belong to a study of blood T cell repertoires in COVID-19. Study-wide context: Specimens from acute and convalescent COVID-19 originated in the United States, Italy and Spain. The analysed material was cDNA or gDNA that came from T cells, B-cell-depleted T cells, or PBMCs.

This chain connects TRBV7-2 to TRBJ1-2; the match to TRBD1 covers 8 bases. This receptor was identified in a woman between 50 and 59 years old with active or convalescent COVID-19. Source material: peripheral blood. This chain's CDR3 is CASSLDRGAYGYTF. CDR3 bases: TGTGCCAGCAGCTTAGACAGGGGGGCCTATGGCTACACCTTC. The variable domain in full, with the rest retrieved from reference TRBV7-2 and TRBJ1-2, is GAGVSQSPSNKVTEKGKDVELRCDPISGHTALYWYRQSLGQGLEFLIYFQGNSAPDKSGLPSDRFSAERTGGSVSTLTIQRTQQEDSAVYLCASSLDRGAYGYTFGSGTRLTVV.